Listed below are T cell receptor beta chains from one sample, sequenced in a study of blood T cell repertoires in COVID-19. Method: immunoSEQ multiplex PCR; TCRdb's copy keeps in-frame clones and lacks some. Here the sample spans 60,000 to 85,000 clones, 84% being singletons. Sample: peripheral blood. Receptor source: a man aged 70 or older with acute or convalescent COVID-19. Each CDR3 is given with its conserved first and last residue. The order of the fields is CDR3 DNA, CDR3 protein, CDR3 length, J gene, V gene, clone size, D gene. The D gene is left open where the match is weak. Size is stated for part of the rows, as once, few or many counts, or as a class when the clone is expanded.

CDR3 DNA: TGTGCCAGCGGGGAGATGTCGGAGACCCAGTACTTC
CDR3 protein: CASGEMSETQYF
CDR3 length: 12
J gene: TRBJ2-5
V gene: TRBV7-9
clone size: NA
D gene: NA

CDR3 DNA: TGTGCCAGTAGTCTACGACTAGCGGGGGCCTCGAAGGGAGGGGCCGGGGAGCTGTTTTTT
CDR3 protein: CASSLRLAGASKGGAGELFF
CDR3 length: 20
J gene: TRBJ2-2
V gene: TRBV19
clone size: NA
D gene: TRBD2

CDR3 DNA: TGTGCCACCCGACAGGGCTCCTACAATGAGCAGTTCTTC
CDR3 protein: CATRQGSYNEQFF
CDR3 length: 13
J gene: TRBJ2-1
V gene: TRBV19
clone size: NA
D gene: TRBD1

CDR3 DNA: TGCGCCAGCAGCGCACTAGCGGGACGGGATGAGCAGTTCTTC
CDR3 protein: CASSALAGRDEQFF
CDR3 length: 14
J gene: TRBJ2-1
V gene: TRBV5-1
clone size: NA
D gene: TRBD2

CDR3 DNA: TGTGCCAGCAGCTTAGGGCTAGCGGCGCTGGGCGGTGAGCAGTTCTTC
CDR3 protein: CASSLGLAALGGEQFF
CDR3 length: 16
J gene: TRBJ2-1
V gene: TRBV7-9
clone size: few
D gene: TRBD2

CDR3 DNA: TGCAGCACCAGACAGGGACCTACCGGGGAGCTGTTTTTT
CDR3 protein: CSTRQGPTGELFF
CDR3 length: 13
J gene: TRBJ2-2
V gene: TRBV29-1
clone size: NA
D gene: TRBD1

CDR3 DNA: TGTGCCAGTAGTACCCGACAAACAGATACGCAGTATTTT
CDR3 protein: CASSTRQTDTQYF
CDR3 length: 13
J gene: TRBJ2-3
V gene: TRBV19
clone size: NA
D gene: NA

CDR3 DNA: TGTGCCAGCACCCCGAGGGACAGGGCCAATGAGCAGTTCTTC
CDR3 protein: CASTPRDRANEQFF
CDR3 length: 14
J gene: TRBJ2-1
V gene: TRBV6-5
clone size: NA
D gene: TRBD1

CDR3 DNA: TGTGCCAGCAGCCAAGATCGCCCGGTACGGGGGACCTACAATGAGCAGTTCTTC
CDR3 protein: CASSQDRPVRGTYNEQFF
CDR3 length: 18
J gene: TRBJ2-1
V gene: TRBV3-1/TRBV3-2
clone size: NA
D gene: NA

CDR3 DNA: TGTGCCAGCAGTGAAGCTTCTCGAGGGAGGGTAAGGAATGAGCAGTTCTTC
CDR3 protein: CASSEASRGRVRNEQFF
CDR3 length: 17
J gene: TRBJ2-1
V gene: TRBV2
clone size: NA
D gene: TRBD2

CDR3 DNA: TGTGCCAGCAGCTCCTTCGGGAGCGGGGGCTCCTACGAGCAGTACTTC
CDR3 protein: CASSSFGSGGSYEQYF
CDR3 length: 16
J gene: TRBJ2-7
V gene: TRBV13
clone size: NA
D gene: TRBD2

CDR3 DNA: TGTGCCAGCAGTCCTCCAGGGTTCCAAGAGACCCAGTACTTC
CDR3 protein: CASSPPGFQETQYF
CDR3 length: 14
J gene: TRBJ2-5
V gene: TRBV28
clone size: few
D gene: NA

CDR3 DNA: TGTGCCAGCAGCTTAGGCGGGGAAAGAAAACTGTTTTTT
CDR3 protein: CASSLGGERKLFF
CDR3 length: 13
J gene: TRBJ1-4
V gene: TRBV7-2
clone size: few
D gene: NA

CDR3 DNA: TGTGCCAGCAGCTTAGCGCTCCCGCGGACAGGGGGCTACGAGCAGTACTTC
CDR3 protein: CASSLALPRTGGYEQYF
CDR3 length: 17
J gene: TRBJ2-7
V gene: TRBV7-2
clone size: NA
D gene: TRBD1

CDR3 DNA: TGCGCCAGCAGCTTCGGGACAGGGGCTCCTTCACCCCTCCACTTT
CDR3 protein: CASSFGTGAPSPLHF
CDR3 length: 15
J gene: TRBJ1-6
V gene: TRBV10-1
clone size: few
D gene: TRBD1

CDR3 DNA: TGTGCCAGTAGAGTCTCACAGGCGAACACTGAAGCTTTCTTT
CDR3 protein: CASRVSQANTEAFF
CDR3 length: 14
J gene: TRBJ1-1
V gene: TRBV19
clone size: NA
D gene: NA

CDR3 DNA: TGTGCCAGCAGCGAGACTAGCACGCGCACAGATACGCAGTATTTT
CDR3 protein: CASSETSTRTDTQYF
CDR3 length: 15
J gene: TRBJ2-3
V gene: TRBV27
clone size: NA
D gene: TRBD2

CDR3 DNA: TGTGCCACCAGTAATCCCTCGGGTAACAATGAGCAGTTCTTC
CDR3 protein: CATSNPSGNNEQFF
CDR3 length: 14
J gene: TRBJ2-1
V gene: TRBV24-1
clone size: few
D gene: NA

CDR3 DNA: TGTGCCAGCAGCCCGTACAGTACGGCTGGCTACACCTTC
CDR3 protein: CASSPYSTAGYTF
CDR3 length: 13
J gene: TRBJ1-2
V gene: TRBV3-1/TRBV3-2
clone size: NA
D gene: NA

CDR3 DNA: TGCGCCAGCAGCGTGATCCTGGCCAGTGAGCAGTTCTTC
CDR3 protein: CASSVILASEQFF
CDR3 length: 13
J gene: TRBJ2-1
V gene: TRBV5-1
clone size: NA
D gene: NA

CDR3 DNA: TGTGCCAGCAGCATTAAACAGGGGGCGAACACTGAAGCTTTCTTT
CDR3 protein: CASSIKQGANTEAFF
CDR3 length: 15
J gene: TRBJ1-1
V gene: TRBV7-9
clone size: few
D gene: TRBD1

CDR3 DNA: TGTGCCAGCAGCCTACAGGGGCGAGGGGGTAATGAGCAGTTCTTC
CDR3 protein: CASSLQGRGGNEQFF
CDR3 length: 15
J gene: TRBJ2-1
V gene: TRBV5-4
clone size: once
D gene: TRBD1

CDR3 DNA: TGCAGCGTGGCGACAAGCGGCTACACCTTC
CDR3 protein: CSVATSGYTF
CDR3 length: 10
J gene: TRBJ1-2
V gene: TRBV29-1
clone size: NA
D gene: NA

CDR3 DNA: TGTGCCAGCAGCTTAGCGCGGGGGGGTAGCAATCAGCCCCAGCATTTT
CDR3 protein: CASSLARGGSNQPQHF
CDR3 length: 16
J gene: TRBJ1-5
V gene: TRBV7-9
clone size: NA
D gene: NA

CDR3 DNA: TGTGCCAGCAGCGCTGACAGGGCTACGGGAAACACCATATATTTT
CDR3 protein: CASSADRATGNTIYF
CDR3 length: 15
J gene: TRBJ1-3
V gene: TRBV5-4
clone size: NA
D gene: TRBD1

CDR3 DNA: TGCGCCAGCAGCTTGGCCGGGAGCCCCTCCTACGAGCAGTACTTC
CDR3 protein: CASSLAGSPSYEQYF
CDR3 length: 15
J gene: TRBJ2-7
V gene: TRBV5-1
clone size: few
D gene: NA

CDR3 DNA: TGTGCCAGCTCCCTTAGCTCCGGTCATTCGTACAATGAGCAGTTCTTC
CDR3 protein: CASSLSSGHSYNEQFF
CDR3 length: 16
J gene: TRBJ2-1
V gene: TRBV28
clone size: NA
D gene: NA

CDR3 DNA: TGTGCCAGCAGCTTTTCAGTGAACACTGAAGCTTTCTTT
CDR3 protein: CASSFSVNTEAFF
CDR3 length: 13
J gene: TRBJ1-1
V gene: TRBV7-2
clone size: few
D gene: NA

CDR3 DNA: TGTGCCGTAGGGGCTGGTCAGCCCCAGCATTTT
CDR3 protein: CAVGAGQPQHF
CDR3 length: 11
J gene: TRBJ1-5
V gene: TRBV10-3
clone size: few
D gene: NA

CDR3 DNA: TGTGCCAGCAGCTCACAACAGGGGGCGGGTGGCTACACCTTC
CDR3 protein: CASSSQQGAGGYTF
CDR3 length: 14
J gene: TRBJ1-2
V gene: TRBV7-3
clone size: NA
D gene: TRBD1

CDR3 DNA: TGTGCCAGCAGGGACCTTCGGGGCACTGAAGCTTTCTTT
CDR3 protein: CASRDLRGTEAFF
CDR3 length: 13
J gene: TRBJ1-1
V gene: TRBV6-5
clone size: many
D gene: NA

CDR3 DNA: TGTGCCAGCAGCGTAACCCCCGGGAGTGGAGAGACCCAGTACTTC
CDR3 protein: CASSVTPGSGETQYF
CDR3 length: 15
J gene: TRBJ2-5
V gene: TRBV9
clone size: NA
D gene: NA

CDR3 DNA: TGCGCCAGCAGCTTGATGGGAGGGACCCACCAAGAGACCCAGTACTTC
CDR3 protein: CASSLMGGTHQETQYF
CDR3 length: 16
J gene: TRBJ2-5
V gene: TRBV5-1
clone size: NA
D gene: TRBD2

CDR3 DNA: TGTGCCAGCAGCTTCTCCGTGCGAGAGACCCAGTACTTC
CDR3 protein: CASSFSVRETQYF
CDR3 length: 13
J gene: TRBJ2-5
V gene: TRBV5-8
clone size: NA
D gene: NA

CDR3 DNA: TGTGCCAGCAGCGGGGACACTCAAGAGACCCAGTACTTC
CDR3 protein: CASSGDTQETQYF
CDR3 length: 13
J gene: TRBJ2-5
V gene: TRBV11-2
clone size: NA
D gene: NA

CDR3 DNA: TGTGCCAGCAGCTTGTTCCAGGGGGGTCGAGAGACCCAGTACTTC
CDR3 protein: CASSLFQGGRETQYF
CDR3 length: 15
J gene: TRBJ2-5
V gene: TRBV5-5
clone size: NA
D gene: NA

CDR3 DNA: TGCGCCAGCAGCTGGCAGGGGGGCTACGAGCAGTACTTC
CDR3 protein: CASSWQGGYEQYF
CDR3 length: 13
J gene: TRBJ2-7
V gene: TRBV5-1
clone size: NA
D gene: NA

CDR3 DNA: TGTGCCAGCGGGGGGGACAGGGGGCTGACAGATACGCAGTATTTT
CDR3 protein: CASGGDRGLTDTQYF
CDR3 length: 15
J gene: TRBJ2-3
V gene: TRBV7-2
clone size: NA
D gene: TRBD1

CDR3 DNA: TGTGCCAGCAGCCCAGGGGTGGCCCAAGAGACCCAGTACTTC
CDR3 protein: CASSPGVAQETQYF
CDR3 length: 14
J gene: TRBJ2-5
V gene: TRBV7-9
clone size: NA
D gene: NA

CDR3 DNA: TGTGCCAGTAGCCGCGGACAGTCGGGCCGCAACATTCAGTACTTC
CDR3 protein: CASSRGQSGRNIQYF
CDR3 length: 15
J gene: TRBJ2-4
V gene: TRBV19
clone size: NA
D gene: NA

CDR3 DNA: TGTGCCAGCAGCTTAGATCAAGGGGGCACAGATACGCAGTATTTT
CDR3 protein: CASSLDQGGTDTQYF
CDR3 length: 15
J gene: TRBJ2-3
V gene: TRBV11-2
clone size: few
D gene: NA

CDR3 DNA: TGCAGTGCTAGTGTCCGCGGGACAGCGAACACCGGGGAGCTGTTTTTT
CDR3 protein: CSASVRGTANTGELFF
CDR3 length: 16
J gene: TRBJ2-2
V gene: TRBV20-1
clone size: NA
D gene: NA

CDR3 DNA: TGTGCCAGCAGCCTCGGGACACCTACGGGGGAGCAGTTCTTC
CDR3 protein: CASSLGTPTGEQFF
CDR3 length: 14
J gene: TRBJ2-1
V gene: TRBV7-2
clone size: NA
D gene: NA

CDR3 DNA: TGTGCCATCAGGTGGGGTGGGGACATGAACACTGAAGCTTTCTTT
CDR3 protein: CAIRWGGDMNTEAFF
CDR3 length: 15
J gene: TRBJ1-1
V gene: TRBV10-3
clone size: NA
D gene: NA

CDR3 DNA: TGTGCCAGCAGCGGTAATAAGGACAGACATAATGAAAAACTGTTTTTT
CDR3 protein: CASSGNKDRHNEKLFF
CDR3 length: 16
J gene: TRBJ1-4
V gene: TRBV7-9
clone size: NA
D gene: NA

CDR3 DNA: TGTGCCAGCAGCTTAGTCCCTAGCGATTACAATGAGCAGTTCTTC
CDR3 protein: CASSLVPSDYNEQFF
CDR3 length: 15
J gene: TRBJ2-1
V gene: TRBV11-2
clone size: NA
D gene: NA

CDR3 DNA: TGTGCCAGCAGCAAAGGGCACAGGCTCTACGAGCAGTACTTC
CDR3 protein: CASSKGHRLYEQYF
CDR3 length: 14
J gene: TRBJ2-7
V gene: TRBV11-3
clone size: NA
D gene: NA

CDR3 DNA: TGTGCCAGCAGTACCCGGACAGGGGCGCAAGAGACCCAGTACTTC
CDR3 protein: CASSTRTGAQETQYF
CDR3 length: 15
J gene: TRBJ2-5
V gene: TRBV27
clone size: NA
D gene: TRBD1

CDR3 DNA: TGTGCCACCAGTGGGCAGGGTTCTAGCGGGGGGACCCAAGAGACCCAGTACTTC
CDR3 protein: CATSGQGSSGGTQETQYF
CDR3 length: 18
J gene: TRBJ2-5
V gene: TRBV24-1
clone size: NA
D gene: TRBD2

CDR3 DNA: TGTGCCAGCAGCTACCGGGGAAGCGGGAGTTTCGATGAGCAGTTCTTC
CDR3 protein: CASSYRGSGSFDEQFF
CDR3 length: 16
J gene: TRBJ2-1
V gene: TRBV6-5
clone size: NA
D gene: TRBD2

CDR3 DNA: TGTGCCAGCAGTAAATGGGACACAACGACCGGGGAGCTGTTTTTT
CDR3 protein: CASSKWDTTTGELFF
CDR3 length: 15
J gene: TRBJ2-2
V gene: TRBV27
clone size: NA
D gene: NA

CDR3 DNA: TGTGCCAGCAGCCTCTCGACAGATACGCAGTATTTT
CDR3 protein: CASSLSTDTQYF
CDR3 length: 12
J gene: TRBJ2-3
V gene: TRBV7-9
clone size: NA
D gene: NA

CDR3 DNA: TGTGCCAGCAGCCAACAGGGGGCAAGCAATCAGCCCCAGCATTTT
CDR3 protein: CASSQQGASNQPQHF
CDR3 length: 15
J gene: TRBJ1-5
V gene: TRBV7-8
clone size: NA
D gene: TRBD1

CDR3 DNA: TGTGCCAGCAGCCATGCCGGGACTGTCGCCTACGAGCAGTACTTC
CDR3 protein: CASSHAGTVAYEQYF
CDR3 length: 15
J gene: TRBJ2-7
V gene: TRBV3-1/TRBV3-2
clone size: NA
D gene: NA

CDR3 DNA: TGTGCCATCACCAAACCCGGGGGCACTGAAGCTTTCTTT
CDR3 protein: CAITKPGGTEAFF
CDR3 length: 13
J gene: TRBJ1-1
V gene: TRBV10-3
clone size: NA
D gene: NA

CDR3 DNA: TGTGCCACCAGTGCCGGGACAGGGAACAATCAGCCCCAGCATTTT
CDR3 protein: CATSAGTGNNQPQHF
CDR3 length: 15
J gene: TRBJ1-5
V gene: TRBV24-1
clone size: NA
D gene: TRBD1

CDR3 DNA: TGTGCCAGCAGTTTATCAACAGGTTGGGGGCCACAGCCCCAGCATTTT
CDR3 protein: CASSLSTGWGPQPQHF
CDR3 length: 16
J gene: TRBJ1-5
V gene: TRBV28
clone size: NA
D gene: NA

CDR3 DNA: TGTGCCAGCAGCCAAGGGACTAGCGGCCAAGAGACCCAGTACTTC
CDR3 protein: CASSQGTSGQETQYF
CDR3 length: 15
J gene: TRBJ2-5
V gene: TRBV3-1/TRBV3-2
clone size: NA
D gene: TRBD2